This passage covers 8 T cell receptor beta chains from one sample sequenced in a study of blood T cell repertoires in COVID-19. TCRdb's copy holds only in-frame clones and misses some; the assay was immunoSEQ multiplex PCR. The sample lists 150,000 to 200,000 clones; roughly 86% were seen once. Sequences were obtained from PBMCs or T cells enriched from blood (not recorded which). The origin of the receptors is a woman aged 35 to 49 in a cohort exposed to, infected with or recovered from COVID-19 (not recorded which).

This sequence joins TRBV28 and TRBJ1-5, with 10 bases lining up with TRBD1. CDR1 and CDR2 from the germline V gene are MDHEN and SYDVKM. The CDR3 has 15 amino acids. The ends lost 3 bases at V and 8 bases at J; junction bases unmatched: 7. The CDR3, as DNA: TGTGCCAGCAGTTTTGCGGGACAGGGGCGAGAGCCCCAGCATTTT. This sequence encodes CASSFAGQGREPQHF.

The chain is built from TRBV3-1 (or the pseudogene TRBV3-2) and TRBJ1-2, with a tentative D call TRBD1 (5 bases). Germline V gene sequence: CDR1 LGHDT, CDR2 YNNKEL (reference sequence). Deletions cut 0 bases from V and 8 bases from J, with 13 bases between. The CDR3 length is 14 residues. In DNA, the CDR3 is TGTGCCAGCAGCCAAGAACGCAGGGAGGAAGGCTACACCTTC. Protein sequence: CASSQERREEGYTF.

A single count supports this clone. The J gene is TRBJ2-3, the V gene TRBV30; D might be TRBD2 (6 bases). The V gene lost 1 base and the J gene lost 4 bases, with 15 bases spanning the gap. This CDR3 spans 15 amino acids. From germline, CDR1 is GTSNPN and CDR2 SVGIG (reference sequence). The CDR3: CAWSGRAYRPDTQYF. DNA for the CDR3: TGTGCCTGGAGTGGGAGGGCGTACCGCCCAGATACGCAGTATTTT.

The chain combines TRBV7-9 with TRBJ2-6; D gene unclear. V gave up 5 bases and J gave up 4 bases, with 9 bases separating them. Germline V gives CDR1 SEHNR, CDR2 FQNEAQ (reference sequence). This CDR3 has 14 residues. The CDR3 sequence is CASSLTSGANVLTF. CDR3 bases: TGTGCCAGCAGCCTGACTTCGGGGGCCAACGTCCTGACTTTC.

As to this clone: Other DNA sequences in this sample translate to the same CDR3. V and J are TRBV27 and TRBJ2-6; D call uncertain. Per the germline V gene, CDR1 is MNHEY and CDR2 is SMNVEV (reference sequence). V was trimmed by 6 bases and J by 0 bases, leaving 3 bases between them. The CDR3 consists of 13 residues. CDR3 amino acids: CASSLSGANVLTF. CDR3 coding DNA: TGTGCCAGCAGCCTCTCTGGGGCCAACGTCCTGACTTTC.

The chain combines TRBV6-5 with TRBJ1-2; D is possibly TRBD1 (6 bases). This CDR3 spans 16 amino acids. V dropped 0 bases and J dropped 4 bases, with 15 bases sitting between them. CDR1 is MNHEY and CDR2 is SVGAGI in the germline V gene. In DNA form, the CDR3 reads TGTGCCAGCAGTTACTCGAGTCGGGGGGCTCCCTATGGCTACACCTTC. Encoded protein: CASSYSSRGAPYGYTF.

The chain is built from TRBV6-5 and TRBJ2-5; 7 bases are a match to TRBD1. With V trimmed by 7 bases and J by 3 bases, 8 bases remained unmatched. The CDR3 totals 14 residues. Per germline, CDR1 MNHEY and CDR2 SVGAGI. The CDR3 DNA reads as TGTGCCAGCACCCCCGGGACAGCAAAAGAGACCCAGTACTTC. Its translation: CASTPGTAKETQYF.

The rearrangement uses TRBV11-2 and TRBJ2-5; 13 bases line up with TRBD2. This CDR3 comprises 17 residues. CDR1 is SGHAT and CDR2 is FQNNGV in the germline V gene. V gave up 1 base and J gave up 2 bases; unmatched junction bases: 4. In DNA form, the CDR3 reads TGTGCCAGCAGCTTAGCACTAGCGGGGGGGCATCAAGAGACCCAGTACTTC. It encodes CASSLALAGGHQETQYF.